The 30 T cell receptor beta chains presented below share a single source sample, sequenced in a study of blood T cell repertoires in COVID-19. The protocol was immunoSEQ multiplex PCR, while the TCRdb copy is restricted to in-frame clones and leaves out a portion. The sample holds some 200,000 clones, about 85% seen once. Specimen: peripheral blood. Receptor source: a woman aged 65 to 85 with COVID-19, enrolled during active disease.

The CDR3 reads CASGGSTSYNSPLHF. The CDR3 DNA reads TGTGCCAGCGGGGGGAGCACCTCCTATAATTCACCCCTCCACTTT. The chain links TRBV7-9 to TRBJ1-6, with TRBD1 as a possible D gene (5 bases). The CDR3 is 15 amino acids. CDR1 is SEHNR and CDR2 is FQNEAQ in the germline V gene (reference sequence). V shed 8 bases and J shed 0 bases, with 11 bases lying between them.

The J gene is TRBJ2-1, the V gene TRBV30; no definite D call. This CDR3 contains 13 residues. Deletions cut 0 bases from V and 4 bases from J, with 7 bases between. Looked up from germline, CDR1 is GTSNPN and CDR2 is SVGIG (reference sequence). CDR3 sequence: CAWSVTGYNEQFF. CDR3 DNA sequence: TGTGCCTGGAGTGTAACGGGTTACAATGAGCAGTTCTTC.

In nucleotides, the CDR3 is TGTGCCAGCAGCCCAGGGTACACTGAAGCTTTCTTT. Translation: CASSPGYTEAFF. This chain uses TRBV5-5 with TRBJ1-1; a weak D match, TRBD1 (5 bases). CDR1 and CDR2 (germline): SGHKS, YYEKEE (reference sequence). V lost 4 bases to trimming and J lost 3 bases, with 7 bases between them. This CDR3 has 12 residues.

This clone was detected only once. This chain uses TRBV10-1 with TRBJ1-2; 8 bases match TRBD1. Germline CDR1 WNHNN, CDR2 SYGVQD (reference sequence). With V trimmed by 7 bases and J by 5 bases, 15 bases remained unmatched. The CDR3 length is 16 residues. DNA of the CDR3: TGCGCCAGCACCGAACCAAAACAGGGGGGTTCATATGGCTACACCTTC. It specifies CASTEPKQGGSYGYTF.

This clone was found once. This rearrangement joins TRBV25-1 to TRBJ2-1, with 8 bases identical to TRBD2. V dropped 6 bases and J dropped 7; count of bases not matched to a gene: 5. CDR1 and CDR2 from the germline V gene are MGHDK and SYGVNS. The CDR3 extends over 13 amino acids. The chain's CDR3 is CASRRGLGNEQFF. The CDR3 coding sequence is TGTGCCAGCAGACGGGGACTAGGGAATGAGCAGTTCTTC.

This clone was recorded a few times. The rearrangement uses TRBV5-1 and TRBJ2-2; D is uncertain. The CDR3 runs to 15 residues. CDR1 is SGHRS, CDR2 YFSETQ, per germline. V was clipped by 4 bases and J by 1 base, with 11 bases between them. The CDR3 sequence is CASSRMTENTGELFF. The DNA for the CDR3 is TGCGCCAGCAGCCGGATGACTGAGAACACCGGGGAGCTGTTTTTT.

The gene calls are TRBV19 and TRBJ1-1; D remains ambiguous. This CDR3 region has 12 residues. V dropped 6 bases and J dropped 11 bases, with 16 bases sitting between them. The germline V gene encodes CDR1 LNHDA and CDR2 SQIVND (reference sequence). CDR3 region: CASRSFGEIAFF. CDR3 DNA sequence: TGTGCCAGTAGGTCTTTCGGGGAGATTGCTTTCTTT.

The J gene is TRBJ2-1, the V gene TRBV4-1; D perhaps matches TRBD1 (6 bases). Germline V gene lookup returns CDR1 MGHRA and CDR2 YSYEKL. Trimming stripped 0 bases from V and 5 bases from J, with 17 bases between. The CDR3 length is 17 residues. The CDR3 DNA is TGCGCCAGCAGCCAAGATGCTGGACAGCAGTTCCACAATGAGCAGTTCTTC. This sequence encodes CASSQDAGQQFHNEQFF.

CDR3: CASRRDFNQPQHF. CDR3 sequence (DNA): TGTGCCAGCAGAAGGGACTTCAATCAGCCCCAGCATTTT. J is TRBJ1-5 and V is TRBV28; perhaps TRBD1 as D (5 bases). CDR3 size: 13 residues. Germline assignment: CDR1 MDHEN and CDR2 SYDVKM. V lost 6 bases and J 3 bases, leaving 9 bases between the germline ends.

The V call is TRBV9, the J call TRBJ1-5, with a weak D call TRBD1 (5 bases). CDR1 SGDLS and CDR2 YYNGEE come from the germline V gene. The CDR3 contains 15 residues. Trimming pared 2 bases from V and 9 bases from J, leaving 18 bases between. DNA for the CDR3: TGTGCCAGCAGCGTTTGGGGCATTGATGAACGGCCCCAGCATTTT. Translation: CASSVWGIDERPQHF.

The table lists this clone with a count of one. The chain joins TRBV5-1 to TRBJ1-4; the D gene is possibly TRBD1 (6 bases). Germline loops: CDR1 SGHRS, CDR2 YFSETQ. The ends were cut back, 0 bases at V and 5 bases at J, with 14 bases in the middle. The CDR3 covers 16 residues. This chain's CDR3 is CASSLDVQGGNEKLFF. The CDR3 nucleotides read TGCGCCAGCAGCTTGGATGTACAGGGAGGGAATGAAAAACTGTTTTTT.

This chain uses TRBV9 with TRBJ2-7, with D unclear. This CDR3 spans 15 amino acids. Germline values: CDR1 SGDLS, CDR2 YYNGEE. The V and J ends lost 0 bases and 3 bases respectively, with 13 bases between them. Here the CDR3 reads CASSVEVKASYEQYV. The CDR3 DNA is TGTGCCAGCAGCGTAGAGGTGAAGGCTAGCTACGAGCAGTACGTC.

V gene TRBV28 combines with J gene TRBJ1-5, with 9 bases matching TRBD1. The length of the CDR3 is 15 residues. After removal of 5 bases from V and 11 bases from J, the junction contained 13 bases not matched to a gene. The germline V gene encodes CDR1 MDHEN and CDR2 SYDVKM. The CDR3 bases are TGTGCCAGCAGTCCGACAGGGGGGACAATGTGGTCCCAGCATTTT. It translates to CASSPTGGTMWSQHF.

The chain carries TRBV28 and TRBJ1-1; weak D call: TRBD1 (5 bases). Per the germline V gene, CDR1 is MDHEN and CDR2 is SYDVKM. Trimming took off 7 bases at V and 6 bases at J, with 9 bases between the two ends. The CDR3 is 11 amino acids. CDR3 bases: TGTGCCAGCACTCTAGGGGCTGAAGCTTTCTTT. Protein product: CASTLGAEAFF.

The chain joins TRBV4-1 to TRBJ1-5; TRBD1 might be the D (5 bases). CDR1 is MGHRA and CDR2 is YSYEKL in the germline V gene. Trimming pared 1 base from V and 7 bases from J, leaving 8 bases between. The CDR3 runs 13 residues. The CDR3 DNA follows: TGCGCCAGCAGCCAAGTACAGGCACAGCCCCAGCATTTT. It encodes CASSQVQAQPQHF.

This clone was observed a few times. The chain is built from TRBV27 and TRBJ1-1, with unresolved D. Germline CDR1 is MNHEY and CDR2 is SMNVEV (reference sequence). V was pared by 4 bases and J by 2 bases, with 11 bases between. This CDR3 region has 14 residues. The CDR3 region is CASSYYSGNTEAFF. In DNA form, the CDR3 reads TGTGCCAGCAGTTATTATTCGGGAAACACTGAAGCTTTCTTT.

Here the CDR3 reads CASSRVAGGSYEQYF. In DNA form, the CDR3 reads TGTGCCAGTAGTAGGGTAGCGGGAGGGTCCTACGAGCAGTACTTC. The rearrangement joins TRBV19 to TRBJ2-7, with 11 bases that match TRBD2. The junction had 3 bases not matched to a gene; V was cut back by 4 bases and J by 1 base. Germline V lookup: CDR1 LNHDA, CDR2 SQIVND (reference sequence). This CDR3 has 15 amino acids.

The V call is TRBV14, the J call TRBJ2-1; 9 positions agree with TRBD1. This CDR3 spans 17 amino acids. Germline trimming cut 8 bases from V and 8 bases from J; bases unmatched to any gene: 19. Per germline, CDR1 SGHDN and CDR2 FVKESK. CDR3 region: CASGPLPRDRDEYEQFF. Here the CDR3 DNA reads TGTGCCAGCGGCCCTCTCCCCCGGGACAGGGACGAGTATGAGCAGTTCTTC.

This clone has only a few counts. V and J are TRBV6-5 and TRBJ1-5, with D possibly TRBD1 on 6 matching bases. The germline V gene encodes CDR1 MNHEY and CDR2 SVGAGI. Trimming took off 7 bases at V and 3 bases at J, with 10 bases between the two ends. The CDR3 sequence is 13 residues long. In nucleotides, the CDR3 is TGTGCCAGCACACAGGGATTCAATCAGCCCCAGCATTTT. Its protein is CASTQGFNQPQHF.

The V call is TRBV9, the J call TRBJ2-1; 7 bases are shared with TRBD2. The CDR3 is 13 amino acids. Trimming cost V 4 bases and J 10 bases; bases outside gene matches: 8. Germline V lookup: CDR1 SGDLS, CDR2 YYNGEE. The CDR3 is CASSLWGRAEQFF. The DNA of the CDR3 is TGTGCCAGCAGCTTATGGGGGAGGGCCGAGCAGTTCTTC.

V usage is TRBV5-1 and J usage is TRBJ2-5, with 10 bases fitting TRBD1. The V gene end was trimmed by 4 bases and the J gene end by 4 bases; junction bases not matched to a gene: 7. Per germline, CDR1 SGHRS and CDR2 YFSETQ. This CDR3 is 15 amino acids long. CDR3 nucleotide sequence: TGCGCCAGCAGCGGCCGGGACAGGGGCTTAGAGACCCAGTACTTC. It encodes CASSGRDRGLETQYF.

The V and J genes are TRBV5-1 and TRBJ2-5, with 10 bases aligning to TRBD2. Losses at the gene ends were 5 bases for V and 5 bases for J; bases not matched to a gene: 9. The CDR3 sequence is 15 residues long. The V gene's germline CDR1 is SGHRS and CDR2 YFSETQ. DNA for the CDR3: TGCGCCAGCAGGGCCAGCGGGGGGGCCGAGGAGACCCAGTACTTC. Residues: CASRASGGAEETQYF.

V usage is TRBV20-1 and J usage is TRBJ1-6, with D uncertain. V lost 3 bases, J lost 2 bases, and 11 bases lay in between. Looked up from germline, CDR1 is DFQATT and CDR2 is SNEGSKA (reference sequence). This CDR3 region has 15 residues. CDR3 nucleotides: TGCAGTGCTAGTGGGCTCCAAACCTATAATTCACCCCTCCACTTT. Amino acids: CSASGLQTYNSPLHF.

The V and J genes are TRBV19 and TRBJ2-1; 11 nucleotides align to TRBD2. Germline assignment: CDR1 LNHDA and CDR2 SQIVND (reference sequence). Trimming cost V 5 bases and J 7 bases; bases outside gene matches: 7. The CDR3 length is 15 residues. For the CDR3, the DNA is TGTGCCAGTAGTTCGGTAGCGGGAGGGCCGAATGAGCAGTTCTTC. As protein: CASSSVAGGPNEQFF. The whole variable domain, filled in from reference TRBV19 and TRBJ2-1, reads DGGITQSPKYLFRKEGQNVTLSCEQNLNHDAMYWYRQDPGQGLRLIYYSQIVNDFQKGDIAEGYSVSREKKESFPLTVTSAQKNPTAFYLCASSSVAGGPNEQFFGPGTRLTVL.

The V call is TRBV10-3, the J call TRBJ1-3, with D perhaps TRBD1 (5 bases). Germline V CDR1 and CDR2: ENHRY, SYGVKD. The CDR3 length is 15 residues. V was cut by 2 bases and J by 1 base, with 9 bases left in between. In DNA, the CDR3 is TGTGCCATCAGTGAGGACAGAGAGTCTGGAAACACCATATATTTT. Translating gives CAISEDRESGNTIYF.

The chain is built from TRBV2 and TRBJ2-7; D is perhaps TRBD1 (6 bases). Germline V CDR1 and CDR2: SNHLY, FYNNEI. Trimming pared 4 bases from V and 2 bases from J, leaving 12 bases between. The CDR3 is 14 residues long. CDR3 amino acids: CASSGRQVTYEQYF. DNA of the CDR3: TGTGCCAGCAGTGGTAGACAGGTAACCTACGAGCAGTACTTC. The variable domain in full, with the rest retrieved from reference TRBV2 and TRBJ2-7, is EPEVTQTPSHQVTQMGQEVILRCVPISNHLYFYWYRQILGQKVEFLVSFYNNEISEKSEIFDDQFSVERPDGSNFTLKIRSTKLEDSAMYFCASSGRQVTYEQYFGPGTRLTVT.

This clone was found many times. The chain employs TRBV7-9 and TRBJ2-1, with 8 bases that match TRBD2. Germline assignment: CDR1 SEHNR and CDR2 FQNEAQ (reference sequence). The CDR3 covers 15 residues. V was clipped by 5 bases and J by 5 bases; unmatched bases: 8. CDR3 sequence reads: CASSDSLAGDNEQFF. The CDR3 DNA sequence: TGTGCCAGCAGCGACTCGCTAGCGGGCGACAATGAGCAGTTCTTC.

The genes are TRBV7-8 and TRBJ1-1, with D tentatively TRBD1 (5 bases). V was pared by 5 bases and J by 6 bases, with 10 bases between. This CDR3 contains 12 residues. From germline, CDR1 is SGHVS and CDR2 FQNEAQ. The CDR3 spells CASSGGGPEAFF. The CDR3 DNA is TGTGCCAGCAGCGGGGGGGGACCTGAAGCTTTCTTT.

This clone has ten or more counts. The chain recombines TRBV27 with TRBJ1-1, with D maybe TRBD1 (6 bases). Germline values: CDR1 MNHEY, CDR2 SMNVEV (reference sequence). The CDR3 length is 13 residues. The V end lost 5 bases, the J end lost 6 bases, and 13 bases lay between the germline ends. The CDR3 reads CASSPFQGSEAFF. As DNA, the CDR3 is TGTGCCAGCAGTCCATTTCAGGGGTCTGAAGCTTTCTTT.

The rearrangement links TRBV2 to TRBJ2-7; TRBD2 is a possible D gene (6 bases). The V gene lost 6 bases and the J gene lost 3 bases, with 12 bases spanning the gap. This CDR3 comprises 13 residues. Germline V gives CDR1 SNHLY, CDR2 FYNNEI. This CDR3 reads CASRRGTFYEQYV. The CDR3 nucleotides are TGTGCCAGCAGACGAGGGACTTTCTACGAGCAGTACGTC.